The 20 T cell receptor beta chains below were found in one sample sequenced in a study of blood T cell repertoires in COVID-19. Profiling relied on immunoSEQ multiplex PCR, and the TCRdb table lists in-frame clones only, not all of them. The data contain under 150,000 clones, more than 75% of them singletons. Sequenced input: peripheral blood. Source of these receptors: a woman aged 40 to 50 with acute or convalescent COVID-19.

This clone was counted between two and nine times. The chain carries TRBV27 and TRBJ1-4; D ambiguous. V lost 0 bases, J lost 8 bases, and 13 bases lay in between. Germline CDR1 and CDR2: MNHEY and SMNVEV (reference sequence). This CDR3 comprises 15 residues. As DNA, the CDR3 is TGTGCCAGCAGTTTATCGAACTCCGGAGGGGAAAAACTGTTTTTT. As protein: CASSLSNSGGEKLFF.

The V call is TRBV18, the J call TRBJ1-4; D ambiguous. The CDR3 is 13 residues long. V lost 2 bases and J 4 bases, leaving 5 bases between the germline ends. The germline V gene has CDR1 KGHSH and CDR2 LQKENI. The CDR3 region has the DNA TGTGCCAGCTCACCATCGAGTAATGAAAAACTGTTTTTT. Translating gives CASSPSSNEKLFF.

The chain is built from TRBV11-2 and TRBJ2-1; TRBD2 matches at 8 bases. V lost 5 bases and J lost 3; bases outside the gene matches: 3. Looked up from germline, CDR1 is SGHAT and CDR2 is FQNNGV. This CDR3 region has 14 residues. CDR3 region: CASSLGTSYNEQFF. The CDR3 DNA reads as TGTGCCAGCAGCCTCGGGACTAGCTACAATGAGCAGTTCTTC. Combining the CDR3 with reference TRBV11-2 and TRBJ2-1 gives the whole variable domain EAGVAQSPRYKIIEKRQSVAFWCNPISGHATLYWYQQILGQGPKLLIQFQNNGVVDDSQLPKDRFSAERLKGVDSTLKIQPAKLEDSAVYLCASSLGTSYNEQFFGPGTRLTVL.

This chain connects TRBV6-2 or TRBV6-3 to TRBJ2-2, with 9 bases identical to TRBD2. Germline V gene lookup returns CDR1 MNHEY and CDR2 SVGEGT. The length of the CDR3 is 14 residues. V shed 3 bases and J 5 bases; nucleotides not matched to a gene: 1. CDR3 protein: CASSYSGGTGELFF. In DNA form, the CDR3 reads TGTGCCAGCAGTTATAGCGGGGGAACCGGGGAGCTGTTTTTT.

The rearrangement joins TRBV13 to TRBJ1-3; 9 positions agree with TRBD1. The CDR3 spans 16 residues. Per germline, CDR1 PRHDT and CDR2 FYEKMQ (reference sequence). Trimming cost V 1 base and J 0 bases; bases outside gene matches: 1. CDR3 loop: CASSLDRGPSGNTIYF. CDR3 bases: TGTGCCAGCAGCTTAGACAGGGGGCCCTCTGGAAACACCATATATTTT. Together with reference TRBV13 and TRBJ1-3, the CDR3 gives the full variable domain: AAGVIQSPRHLIKEKRETATLKCYPIPRHDTVYWYQQGPGQDPQFLISFYEKMQSDKGSIPDRFSAQQFSDYHSELNMSSLELGDSALYFCASSLDRGPSGNTIYFGEGSWLTVV.

This chain connects TRBV13 to TRBJ1-1; the D gene is possibly TRBD1 (5 bases). V lost 2 bases and J lost 4, with 17 bases in between. The CDR3 contains 16 residues. The V gene's germline CDR1 is PRHDT and CDR2 FYEKMQ (reference sequence). The CDR3 DNA reads TGTGCCAGCAGCTTAAGAGGCCGGGGGGTGAGCACTGAAGCTTTCTTT. Its translation: CASSLRGRGVSTEAFF.

The rearrangement links TRBV2 to TRBJ2-1; 13 bases are a match to TRBD2. Unmatched junction bases numbered 5, after V lost 3 bases and J lost 9 bases. The CDR3 runs to 15 residues. In germline, CDR1 is SNHLY, CDR2 FYNNEI. DNA of the CDR3: TGTGCCAGCAGTGACCAACTAGCGGGGGGGCGTGAGCAGTTCTTC. Protein product: CASSDQLAGGREQFF. The whole variable domain, remainder taken from reference TRBV2 and TRBJ2-1, is EPEVTQTPSHQVTQMGQEVILRCVPISNHLYFYWYRQILGQKVEFLVSFYNNEISEKSEIFDDQFSVERPDGSNFTLKIRSTKLEDSAMYFCASSDQLAGGREQFFGPGTRLTVL.

This clone has just a few counts. V gene TRBV7-2 combines with J gene TRBJ2-1; a weak D match, TRBD1 (5 bases). Germline V gives CDR1 SGHTA, CDR2 FQGNSA. The CDR3 covers 15 residues. With 5 bases removed from V and 0 bases from J, the gap between germline ends came to 11 bases. The CDR3 DNA follows: TGTGCCAGCAGCCAGGGCACCAGCTCCTACAATGAGCAGTTCTTC. Amino acids: CASSQGTSSYNEQFF.

This clone was seen once. This rearrangement joins TRBV11-2 to TRBJ1-4; unclear D gene. V lost 0 bases to trimming and J lost 10 bases, with 12 bases between them. The germline V gene has CDR1 SGHAT and CDR2 FQNNGV. The length of the CDR3 is 14 residues. The CDR3 here is CASSLDRSSIKLFF. CDR3 bases: TGTGCCAGCAGCTTAGATAGATCGAGCATAAAACTGTTTTTT.

The J gene is TRBJ1-3, the V gene TRBV30; D remains ambiguous. Per germline, CDR1 GTSNPN and CDR2 SVGIG (reference sequence). The CDR3 runs to 14 residues. V was clipped by 2 bases and J by 6 bases, with 14 bases between them. The CDR3, as DNA: TGTGCCTGGAGTTTGGGTCAAACTATAAACACCATATATTTT. Protein: CAWSLGQTINTIYF.

This chain joins TRBV12-3 or TRBV12-4 and TRBJ1-1; D not resolved. Trimming pared 7 bases from V and 4 bases from J, leaving 13 bases between. There are 13 residues in the CDR3. The CDR3 DNA is TGTGCCAGCACTTTCACGGGGAGCACTGAAGCTTTCTTT. This translates into CASTFTGSTEAFF.

V is TRBV7-8 and J is TRBJ2-1; no reliable D call. Germline assignment: CDR1 SGHVS and CDR2 FQNEAQ. The CDR3 totals 14 residues. Trimming took 3 bases from V and 0 from J, leaving 6 bases between them. In DNA, the CDR3 is TGTGCCAGCAGCTTCAGAAGCTCCTACAATGAGCAGTTCTTC. This gives the protein CASSFRSSYNEQFF. Looking up the rest from reference TRBV7-8 and TRBJ2-1 gives the full variable domain: GAGVSQSPRYKVAKRGQDVALRCDPISGHVSLFWYQQALGQGPEFLTYFQNEAQLDKSGLPSDRFFAERPEGSVSTLKIQRTQQEDSAVYLCASSFRSSYNEQFFGPGTRLTVL.

This clone was seen a handful of times. This chain joins TRBV30 and TRBJ2-1; 10 bases align to TRBD1. Looked up from germline, CDR1 is GTSNPN and CDR2 is SVGIG (reference sequence). The CDR3 covers 14 residues. After removal of 5 bases from V and 6 bases from J, the junction contained 7 bases not matched to a gene. The CDR3, as DNA: TGTGCCTGGTTTGGCGGGACAGGGGTCAATGAGCAGTTCTTC. Protein product: CAWFGGTGVNEQFF.

The chain employs TRBV2 and TRBJ2-1; 12 nucleotides match TRBD2. Germline V gene data show CDR1 as SNHLY and CDR2 as FYNNEI. The J segment lost 9 bases and the V segment lost 2 bases, leaving 5 bases of the junction unmatched. This CDR3 comprises 15 residues. The CDR3 coding sequence is TGTGCCAGCAGTGAAACTAGCGGGGGGCATGGTGAGCAGTTCTTC. Its protein product is CASSETSGGHGEQFF.

The chain carries TRBV18 and TRBJ2-3, with 10 bases aligning to TRBD2. From germline, CDR1 is KGHSH and CDR2 LQKENI. V was clipped by 3 bases and J by 0 bases; unmatched bases: 12. This CDR3 comprises 19 residues. For the CDR3, the DNA is TGTGCCAGCTCACCCCGCCTAGCGGGGGCCCCCCTTAGCACAGATACGCAGTATTTT. Its translation is CASSPRLAGAPLSTDTQYF.

This clone was seen only a few times. V is TRBV7-3 and J is TRBJ1-5, with a possible D match to TRBD1 (6 bases). This CDR3 region has 13 residues. CDR1 is SGHTA and CDR2 is FQGTGA in the germline V gene. Trimming stripped 6 bases from V and 5 bases from J, with 11 bases between. CDR3 in DNA: TGTGCCAGCAGTAGGACAGCCGATCAGCCCCAGCATTTT. Amino acids: CASSRTADQPQHF.

The chain carries TRBV6-5 and TRBJ2-7; D gene uncertain. Deletions cut 10 bases from V and 1 base from J, with 14 bases between. The CDR3 covers 13 residues. Germline values: CDR1 MNHEY, CDR2 SVGAGI. The CDR3 reads CATTTDLSYEQYF. The CDR3 nucleotides are TGTGCCACCACTACCGACCTTTCCTACGAGCAGTACTTC.

As for this clone: The identical CDR3 is also encoded by other nucleotide sequences in the sample. The chain combines TRBV6-5 with TRBJ1-4; D is possibly TRBD1 (5 bases). The CDR3 sequence is 14 residues long. Deletions cut 6 bases from V and 8 bases from J, with 16 bases between. CDR1 and CDR2 from the germline V gene are MNHEY and SVGAGI. This chain's CDR3 is CASRGGGAREKLFF. CDR3 nucleotides: TGTGCCAGCAGGGGTGGAGGGGCGAGAGAAAAACTGTTTTTT.

V and J are TRBV12-3 or TRBV12-4 and TRBJ2-7; TRBD1 is a possible D gene (6 bases). V was shortened by 11 bases and J by 2 bases, with 10 bases between the two germline ends. There are 11 residues in the CDR3. In DNA form, the CDR3 reads TGTGCCTCAGGGGTGGCCTACGAGCAGTACTTC. It encodes CASGVAYEQYF.

The CDR3 loop is CASSIGGRKNEKLFF. The CDR3, as DNA: TGTGCCAGTAGTATAGGTGGCAGGAAAAATGAAAAACTGTTTTTT. The chain combines TRBV19 with TRBJ1-4; D remains unclear. The CDR3 spans 15 residues. Germline values: CDR1 LNHDA, CDR2 SQIVND (reference sequence). With 1 base removed from V and 5 bases from J, the gap between germline ends came to 11 bases.